This record looks at one TCR beta chain sequence and its context. Sequencing was performed with immunoSEQ multiplex PCR; in TCRdb, only in-frame clones are kept and a portion is missing. This sample has 150,000 or so clones; around 83% occur once, and the top ten carry about 4%. The data were taken from a study of blood T cell repertoires in COVID-19. Germline CDR1 reads SGHTA; CDR2 reads FQGNSA. V lost 1 base and J 4 bases, leaving 2 bases between the germline ends. The CDR3 runs 12 residues. V and J are TRBV7-2 and TRBJ1-5; D remains ambiguous. The clonotype was recovered from a woman between 50 and 59 years old in a cohort exposed to, infected with or recovered from COVID-19 (not recorded which). The sample taken for sequencing was PBMCs or T cells enriched from blood (not recorded which). The CDR3 DNA is TGTGCCAGCAGCTTAGTAAATCAGCCCCAGCATTTT. Translating gives CASSLVNQPQHF.